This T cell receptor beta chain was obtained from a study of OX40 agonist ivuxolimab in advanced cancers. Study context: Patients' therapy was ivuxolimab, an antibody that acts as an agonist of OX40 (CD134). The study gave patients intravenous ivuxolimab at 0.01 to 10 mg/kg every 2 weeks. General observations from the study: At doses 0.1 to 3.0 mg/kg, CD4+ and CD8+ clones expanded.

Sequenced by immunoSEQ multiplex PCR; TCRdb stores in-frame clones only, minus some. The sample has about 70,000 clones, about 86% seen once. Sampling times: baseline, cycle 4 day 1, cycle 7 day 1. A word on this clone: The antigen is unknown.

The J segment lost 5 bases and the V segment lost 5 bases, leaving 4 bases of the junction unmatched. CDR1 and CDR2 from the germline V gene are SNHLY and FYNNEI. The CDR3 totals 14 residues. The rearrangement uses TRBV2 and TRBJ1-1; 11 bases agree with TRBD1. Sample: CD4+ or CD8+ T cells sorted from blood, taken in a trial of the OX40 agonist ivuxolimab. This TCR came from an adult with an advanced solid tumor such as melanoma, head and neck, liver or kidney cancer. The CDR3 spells CASSRTGGVTEAFF. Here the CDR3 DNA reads TGTGCCAGCAGTCGGACAGGGGGCGTTACTGAAGCTTTCTTT.